The 18 T cell receptor beta chains given below trace back to one sample, sequenced in a study of T cell changes during pregnancy in multiple sclerosis. Measured with immunoSEQ multiplex PCR; TCRdb has only the in-frame clones, and not every one. The sample has roughly 53,000 clones, 90% seen once. This specimen consisted of CD8+ T cells from peripheral blood mononuclear cells, obtained before pregnancy. The origin of the receptors is a female donor with multiple sclerosis, enrolled in a pregnancy study.

This chain links TRBV11-2 with TRBJ2-1; TRBD2 matches 7 bases. The CDR3 totals 16 residues. Germline V lookup: CDR1 SGHAT, CDR2 FQNNGV. V was clipped by 9 bases and J by 3 bases; unmatched bases: 14. The CDR3 nucleotides are TGTGCCAGTCATAGGAGCGGGGCCATGTTCTACAATGAGCAGTTCTTC. Its translation: CASHRSGAMFYNEQFF.

This rearrangement joins TRBV6-5 to TRBJ2-1; D is perhaps TRBD1 (6 bases). The CDR3 is made up of 13 amino acids. Germline V lookup: CDR1 MNHEY, CDR2 SVGAGI. V was cut by 4 bases and J by 6 bases, with 10 bases left in between. The CDR3 DNA reads as TGTGCCAGCAGTTTTACAGGGCGCAATGAGCAGTTCTTC. Protein sequence: CASSFTGRNEQFF.

CDR3 region: CASSSPFGQEEADTQYF. The CDR3 DNA reads as TGTGCCAGCAGCTCCCCTTTCGGACAGGAGGAGGCAGATACGCAGTATTTT. This chain uses TRBV7-2 with TRBJ2-3, with TRBD1 matching 7 bases. CDR1 and CDR2 (germline): SGHTA, FQGNSA. Trimming removed 4 bases from V and 4 bases from J; junction bases left unmatched: 14. The CDR3 loop spans 17 amino acids.

This clone is a singleton in its sample. V and J are TRBV9 and TRBJ2-1; D possibly corresponds to TRBD2 (7 bases). This CDR3 region has 15 residues. Looked up from germline, CDR1 is SGDLS and CDR2 is YYNGEE. Between the trimmed V and J ends, which lost 7 bases and 6 bases, there was a span of 20 bases. The CDR3 sequence is CASGPRGGNPNEQFF. The CDR3 DNA reads as TGTGCCAGCGGACCTAGGGGGGGTAATCCCAATGAGCAGTTCTTC.

This chain links TRBV7-2 with TRBJ2-7, with 16 bases that match TRBD2. This CDR3 spans 18 amino acids. Germline values: CDR1 SGHTA, CDR2 FQGNSA. V gave up 6 bases and J gave up 5 bases; unmatched junction bases: 13. The CDR3 bases are TGTGCCAGCAGACTCTCTAGCGGGACTAGCGGGGGGGCAGACGAGCAGTACTTC. Translation: CASRLSSGTSGGADEQYF. Using reference TRBV7-2 and TRBJ2-7 for the parts outside the CDR3, the full variable domain is GAGVSQSPSNKVTEKGKDVELRCDPISGHTALYWYRQSLGQGLEFLIYFQGNSAPDKSGLPSDRFSAERTGGSVSTLTIQRTQQEDSAVYLCASRLSSGTSGGADEQYFGPGTRLTVT.

V usage is TRBV5-8 and J usage is TRBJ2-4; D is possibly TRBD1 (5 bases). Germline V lookup: CDR1 SGHTS, CDR2 YDEGEE. CDR3 size: 15 residues. Trimming stripped 6 bases from V and 0 bases from J, with 13 bases between. CDR3 DNA sequence: TGTGCCAGCACCCCTGCAGGGCTAGCCAAAAACATTCAGTACTTC. Its protein product is CASTPAGLAKNIQYF.

The J gene is TRBJ2-7, the V gene TRBV9; tentative D call: TRBD2 (6 bases). From germline, CDR1 is SGDLS and CDR2 YYNGEE. The CDR3 is 15 residues long. Trimming stripped 0 bases from V and 0 bases from J, with 10 bases between. DNA for the CDR3: TGTGCCAGCAGCGTAGATGCGGGGAGCTCCTACGAGCAGTACTTC. This translates into CASSVDAGSSYEQYF.

V gene TRBV19 combines with J gene TRBJ1-4, with 10 bases matching TRBD1. This CDR3 is 15 amino acids long. Germline V lookup: CDR1 LNHDA, CDR2 SQIVND (reference sequence). The J segment lost 11 bases and the V segment lost 5 bases, leaving 11 bases of the junction unmatched. The CDR3 DNA reads TGTGCCAGTAGTCCCTGGGGACAGGGGCTTTCCAAACTGTTTTTT. Translating it yields CASSPWGQGLSKLFF.

The count of this clone is one. The rearrangement joins TRBV11-2 to TRBJ2-1, with D unclear. There are 13 residues in the CDR3. With 0 bases removed from V and 5 bases from J, the gap between germline ends came to 5 bases. CDR1 and CDR2 (germline): SGHAT, FQNNGV. The CDR3 DNA sequence: TGTGCCAGCAGCTTAGATATTAACAATGAGCAGTTCTTC. Its translation is CASSLDINNEQFF.

This clone was counted only a few times. The chain carries TRBV5-5 and TRBJ2-7, with D possibly being TRBD1 (6 bases). This CDR3 comprises 15 residues. Germline CDR1 and CDR2: SGHKS and YYEKEE (reference sequence). V gave up 2 bases and J gave up 3 bases, with 15 bases separating them. In DNA form, the CDR3 reads TGTGCCAGCAGCTTTGTGCCTGGGGGCAGCTACGAGCAGTACTTC. Its translation: CASSFVPGGSYEQYF.

This sequence joins TRBV29-1 and TRBJ1-1; tentative D call: TRBD1 (5 bases). Germline-derived CDR1 and CDR2 are SQVTM and ANQGSEA. This CDR3 is 11 amino acids long. Trimming took 1 base from V and 7 from J, leaving 7 bases between them. CDR3 sequence: CSVEGGGEAFF. The CDR3, as DNA: TGCAGCGTTGAAGGGGGGGGTGAAGCTTTCTTT.

This clone was observed a few times. The chain joins TRBV7-9 to TRBJ1-1; possible D gene TRBD1, 6 bases. CDR1 SEHNR and CDR2 FQNEAQ come from the germline V gene (reference sequence). The CDR3 runs to 15 residues. V lost 2 bases and J lost 3, with 13 bases in between. The CDR3 sequence: CASSLYQGPDTEAFF. DNA of the CDR3: TGTGCCAGCAGCTTATATCAGGGGCCTGACACTGAAGCTTTCTTT.

The chain recombines TRBV5-6 with TRBJ2-7, with D possibly matching TRBD1 (5 bases). Germline CDR1 SGHDT, CDR2 YYEEEE. V lost 0 bases and J lost 3, with 13 bases in between. The CDR3 spans 15 residues. CDR3 in amino acids: CASSLVTDPYYEQYF. CDR3 in DNA: TGTGCCAGCAGCTTGGTGACAGACCCCTACTACGAGCAGTACTTC.

Here the CDR3 DNA reads TGCGCCAGCCCCACTCAGCCGACAGAACAGATAAACAATCAGCCCCAGCATTTT. It specifies CASPTQPTEQINNQPQHF. The chain has TRBV5-1 and TRBJ1-5, with a possible D match to TRBD1 (5 bases). Germline-derived CDR1 and CDR2 are SGHRS and YFSETQ. Trimming took 7 bases from V and 3 from J, leaving 26 bases between them. The CDR3 is 18 residues long.

The chain has TRBV14 and TRBJ1-6; TRBD1 aligns across 10 bases. The CDR3 loop spans 15 amino acids. Losses at the gene ends were 4 bases for V and 9 bases for J; bases not matched to a gene: 6. The germline V gene has CDR1 SGHDN and CDR2 FVKESK. The CDR3 is CASSLRDRGISPLHF. The CDR3 nucleotides read TGTGCCAGCAGCCTCCGGGACAGGGGTATTTCACCCCTCCACTTT.

This clone was observed once. The chain joins TRBV4-3 to TRBJ2-7; a possible D gene is TRBD2 (5 bases). The CDR3 runs to 14 residues. Germline-derived CDR1 and CDR2 are LGHNA and YSLEER. Trimming shortened V by 4 bases and J by 7 bases, and 17 bases separated the two germline ends. The CDR3 spells CASSPARLSGEQYF. Here the CDR3 DNA reads TGCGCCAGCAGCCCCGCGCGCCTATCGGGAGAGCAGTACTTC.

This clone was recorded once. V and J are TRBV11-3 and TRBJ2-2, with TRBD2 identical over 7 bases. J was trimmed by 8 bases and V by 1 base; bases with no gene match: 10. CDR1 is SGHNT, CDR2 YENEEA, per germline. This CDR3 spans 16 amino acids. CDR3 in DNA: TGTGCCAGCAGCTTAGTACCGCCCCGAGCGGGGGGGGAGCTGTTTTTT. This translates into CASSLVPPRAGGELFF.

This chain links TRBV7-6 with TRBJ2-7; 7 positions match TRBD1. CDR1 and CDR2 (germline): SGHVS, FNYEAQ. The length of the CDR3 is 14 residues. J gave up 0 bases and V 5 bases, and 4 bases lay outside the gene matches. Here the CDR3 DNA reads TGTGCCAGCAGCCCTCGGGACAGCTCCTACGAGCAGTACTTC. This codes for CASSPRDSSYEQYF.